Included here is one T cell receptor beta chain sequence, with context. The PCR had 60 Vbeta and 13 Jbeta primers. Here immunoSEQ multiplex PCR was the method, and the copy in TCRdb shows in-frame clones only, minus some. This table holds 180,000 or so clones, approximately 85% found once. V lost 2 bases and J 1 base, leaving 13 bases between the germline ends. The CDR3 loop spans 16 amino acids. Germline values: CDR1 SGDLS, CDR2 YYNGEE. The data derive from a study of cytomegalovirus exposure and HLA in healthy donors. The rearrangement joins TRBV9 to TRBJ1-3; no reliable D call. Sequenced material: PBMCs. The sequence derives from a man aged 18 to 30 in good health and CMV-seropositive. CDR3 in DNA: TGTGCCAGCAGCGTCGCGTCCACGCCGTCTGGAAACACCATATATTTT. The encoded protein is CASSVASTPSGNTIYF.